This TCR beta chain was documented in a study of OX40 agonist ivuxolimab in advanced cancers. Overall study results and limits: Expanded clones were, on average, more numerous in CD8+ T cells than in CD4+. Antigen specificity remained undetermined for the expanded peripheral T cells. Certain nonresponding patients likewise had low normalized T-cell clonal expansion.

Autoimmune disease history or systemic immunosuppression excluded patients. Repertoires were generated with immunoSEQ multiplex PCR, while TCRdb's copy carries only in-frame clones and drops some. This table holds tens of thousands of clones, over 90% found once. With 4 bases removed from V and 0 bases from J, the gap between germline ends came to 2 bases. This CDR3 has 12 amino acids. The germline V gene has CDR1 SGHTS and CDR2 YDEGEE. Worth noting for this clone: Its matching antigen is unknown.

The chain employs TRBV5-8 and TRBJ2-1; D is undetermined. This TCR came from an adult with an advanced solid tumor such as melanoma, head and neck, liver or kidney cancer. The specimen comprised CD4+ or CD8+ T cells sorted from blood, sampled in a trial of the OX40 agonist ivuxolimab. For the CDR3, the DNA is TGTGCCAGCAGCACCTCCTACAATGAGCAGTTCTTC. Its protein product is CASSTSYNEQFF.